Presented here are 22 T cell receptor beta chains from one specimen sequenced in a study of blood T cell repertoires in COVID-19. Sequencing was performed with immunoSEQ multiplex PCR; in TCRdb, only in-frame clones are kept and a portion is missing. Seen here are around 200,000 clones, more than 80% observed once, and the top ten hold over 1%. Sequencing was done on a sample of PBMCs or T cells enriched from blood (not recorded which). The source is a young man who had recovered from COVID-19.

The genes are TRBV21-1 and TRBJ2-5; the D call of TRBD1 is as the table states it, not checked on the DNA. TRBV21-1 is described as a pseudogene. The CDR3 runs to 13 residues. This CDR3 reads CASSKWTGETQYF. The CDR3 DNA reads as TGTGCCAGCAGCAAATGGACAGGGGAGACCCAGTACTTC.

The chain combines TRBV4-3 with TRBJ2-3, with a tentative D call TRBD1 (5 bases). Per germline, CDR1 LGHNA and CDR2 YSLEER. V lost 1 base and J 0 bases, leaving 17 bases between the germline ends. The CDR3 totals 18 residues. CDR3 coding DNA: TGCGCCAGCAGCCAAGCGTTCCTACAGGATTCTAGCACAGATACGCAGTATTTT. It codes for CASSQAFLQDSSTDTQYF.

This clone was detected once. V gene TRBV18 combines with J gene TRBJ1-5; D is undetermined. This CDR3 spans 15 amino acids. Trimming removed 3 bases at V and 3 bases at J, with 12 bases between. CDR1 KGHSH and CDR2 LQKENI come from the germline V gene. CDR3 residues: CASSPGRGYNQPQHF. The CDR3 bases are TGTGCCAGCTCACCTGGACGGGGATACAATCAGCCCCAGCATTTT.

This chain links TRBV6-5 with TRBJ2-7, with 9 bases matching TRBD2. The CDR3 sequence is 14 residues long. Germline CDR1 reads MNHEY; CDR2 reads SVGAGI. V shed 3 bases and J 6 bases; nucleotides not matched to a gene: 6. This CDR3 reads CASSYQRGASEQYF. CDR3 nucleotides: TGTGCCAGCAGTTATCAGCGGGGGGCTAGCGAGCAGTACTTC.

This sequence joins TRBV14 and TRBJ1-2; a weak D match, TRBD1 (6 bases). The CDR3 consists of 15 residues. V dropped 4 bases and J dropped 2 bases, with 14 bases sitting between them. Germline CDR1 is SGHDN and CDR2 is FVKESK. The CDR3 DNA reads TGTGCCAGCAGCCCATTGTTACAGGGCAACTATGGCTACACCTTC. It translates to CASSPLLQGNYGYTF.

The DNA for the CDR3 is TGCGCCAGCAGCCAAGAGTCGAGCACAGATACGCAGTATTTT. Its protein product is CASSQESSTDTQYF. The V call is TRBV5-1, the J call TRBJ2-3; D is undetermined. The CDR3 consists of 14 residues. Germline V gene sequence: CDR1 SGHRS, CDR2 YFSETQ. Trimming pared 4 bases from V and 0 bases from J, leaving 9 bases between.

The rearrangement uses TRBV12-3 or TRBV12-4 and TRBJ1-4; D call uncertain. The CDR3 is 11 residues long. V was pared by 7 bases and J by 7 bases, with 7 bases between. The CDR3 loop is CASTGGEKLFF. In DNA, the CDR3 is TGTGCCAGCACCGGAGGTGAAAAACTGTTTTTT.

The count of this clone is one. The gene calls are TRBV27 and TRBJ1-5, with TRBD1 matching over 7 bases. Germline CDR1 and CDR2: MNHEY and SMNVEV (reference sequence). V was pared by 6 bases and J by 1 base, with 3 bases of the junction left unmatched. The CDR3 is 14 residues long. CDR3 amino acids: CASRPGQSNQPQHF. In nucleotides, the CDR3 is TGTGCCAGCAGGCCGGGACAGAGCAATCAGCCCCAGCATTTT.

This clone was counted between two and nine times. This chain uses TRBV10-2 with TRBJ2-3; 12 nucleotides line up with TRBD2. The CDR3 contains 17 residues. Germline CDR1 and CDR2: WSHSY and SAAADI. The J segment lost 2 bases and the V segment lost 3 bases, leaving 6 bases of the junction unmatched. CDR3 loop: CASSDGTSGYLTDTQYF. CDR3 in DNA: TGCGCCAGCAGTGACGGGACTAGCGGGTACCTCACAGATACGCAGTATTTT.

The chain has TRBV5-1 and TRBJ1-1; D not resolved. The CDR3 length is 15 residues. Germline V gives CDR1 SGHRS, CDR2 YFSETQ. V was clipped by 3 bases and J by 0 bases, with 12 bases between them. The CDR3 here is CASSSGLYLNTEAFF. CDR3 nucleotides: TGCGCCAGCAGCTCCGGACTGTACTTGAACACTGAAGCTTTCTTT. Looking up the rest from reference TRBV5-1 and TRBJ1-1 gives the full variable domain: KAGVTQTPRYLIKTRGQQVTLSCSPISGHRSVSWYQQTPGQGLQFLFEYFSETQRNKGNFPGRFSGRQFSNSRSEMNVSTLELGDSALYLCASSSGLYLNTEAFFGQGTRLTVV.

This chain joins TRBV5-5 and TRBJ1-1; 7 bases map to TRBD1. Trimming removed 7 bases from V and 6 bases from J; junction bases left unmatched: 21. The CDR3 extends over 17 amino acids. Germline CDR1 SGHKS, CDR2 YYEKEE (reference sequence). CDR3 DNA sequence: TGTGCCAGCTTCGCCCCGGGAGGGAGGGGGCGCGTGGCTGAAGCTTTCTTT. It translates to CASFAPGGRGRVAEAFF.

V is TRBV11-2 and J is TRBJ1-6; tentatively, D is TRBD1 (6 bases). The germline V gene has CDR1 SGHAT and CDR2 FQNNGV. The CDR3 runs to 16 residues. Trimming cost V 4 bases and J 11 bases, with 21 bases left between them. DNA of the CDR3: TGTGCCAGCAGCTCGCCGGGGGGCCCGCGTATTGCACCCCTCCACTTT. Amino acids: CASSSPGGPRIAPLHF.

This rearrangement joins TRBV14 to TRBJ1-1; the D gene is possibly TRBD1 (6 bases). CDR3 length: 14 residues. V shed 4 bases and J shed 1 base, with 10 bases lying between them. CDR1 is SGHDN, CDR2 FVKESK, per germline. The CDR3: CASSPQTGNTEAFF. The CDR3 DNA follows: TGTGCCAGCAGCCCCCAGACAGGGAACACTGAAGCTTTCTTT. The full variable domain, rest sourced from reference TRBV14 and TRBJ1-1, is EAGVTQFPSHSVIEKGQTVTLRCDPISGHDNLYWYRRVMGKEIKFLLHFVKESKQDESGMPNNRFLAERTGGTYSTLKVQPAELEDSGVYFCASSPQTGNTEAFFGQGTRLTVV.

This rearrangement joins TRBV2 to TRBJ1-2, with 7 bases lining up with TRBD1. Germline values: CDR1 SNHLY, CDR2 FYNNEI. Trimming removed 6 bases from V and 3 bases from J; junction bases left unmatched: 7. CDR3 length: 14 amino acids. CDR3 loop: CASSLTGNDYGYTF. DNA for the CDR3: TGTGCCAGCAGCCTGACAGGGAATGACTATGGCTACACCTTC. Complete variable domain (other parts from reference TRBV2 and TRBJ1-2): EPEVTQTPSHQVTQMGQEVILRCVPISNHLYFYWYRQILGQKVEFLVSFYNNEISEKSEIFDDQFSVERPDGSNFTLKIRSTKLEDSAMYFCASSLTGNDYGYTFGSGTRLTVV.

DNA for the CDR3: TGTGCCAGCAGTTTAACCCGCCTCACAGGGGGTAATCAGCCCCAGCATTTT. Residues: CASSLTRLTGGNQPQHF. The V and J genes are TRBV28 and TRBJ1-5; 8 positions agree with TRBD1. Germline CDR1 and CDR2: MDHEN and SYDVKM. Germline trimming cut 2 bases from V and 4 bases from J; bases unmatched to any gene: 10. The CDR3 spans 17 residues.

The chain combines TRBV2 with TRBJ1-6; no firm D call. Germline V CDR1 and CDR2: SNHLY, FYNNEI. Trimming removed 4 bases at V and 9 bases at J, with 13 bases between. The CDR3 totals 14 residues. This CDR3 is CASSGLYGSSPLHF. CDR3 DNA sequence: TGTGCCAGCAGTGGACTATATGGGAGTTCACCCCTCCACTTT.

CDR3: CASSLQGLMNTEAFF. CDR3 DNA sequence: TGTGCCAGCTCACTACAGGGTCTCATGAACACTGAAGCTTTCTTT. The V gene is TRBV18, the J gene TRBJ1-1, with D tentatively TRBD1 (6 bases). This CDR3 is built from 15 residues. V gave up 4 bases and J gave up 0 bases, with 12 bases separating them. CDR1 and CDR2 (germline): KGHSH, LQKENI.

This chain joins TRBV11-3 and TRBJ1-1; D gene uncertain. CDR1 is SGHNT, CDR2 YENEEA, per germline. The V end lost 3 bases, the J end lost 4 bases, and 9 bases lay between the germline ends. This CDR3 has 13 residues. The CDR3 here is CASSFRLGTEAFF. CDR3 nucleotides: TGTGCCAGCAGCTTCCGACTGGGCACTGAAGCTTTCTTT.

J is TRBJ2-3 and V is TRBV24-1; TRBD1 matches 9 bases. Looked up from germline, CDR1 is KGHDR and CDR2 is SFDVKD. The J segment lost 9 bases and the V segment lost 3 bases, leaving 6 bases of the junction unmatched. This CDR3 has 14 residues. The CDR3 spells CATSDPQDRGTQYF. DNA of the CDR3: TGTGCCACCAGTGATCCCCAAGACAGGGGGACGCAGTATTTT.

This clone was found a few times. V usage is TRBV11-2 and J usage is TRBJ1-2, with no clear D. The CDR3 contains 14 residues. Germline V CDR1 and CDR2: SGHAT, FQNNGV. Trimming left V 5 bases short and J 4 bases short, with 14 bases between. The CDR3 here is CASSPGPRVYGYTF. DNA for the CDR3: TGTGCCAGCAGCCCGGGTCCGAGAGTCTATGGCTACACCTTC.

The chain couples TRBV14 to TRBJ1-4; 7 bases align to TRBD1. V lost 1 base to trimming and J lost 7 bases; unmatched junction nucleotides: 6. Germline-derived CDR1 and CDR2 are SGHDN and FVKESK. The CDR3 extends over 15 amino acids. CDR3: CASSQGGGETEKLFF. CDR3 coding DNA: TGTGCCAGCAGCCAAGGAGGGGGCGAGACTGAAAAACTGTTTTTT.

The chain links TRBV5-1 to TRBJ2-3; 13 nucleotides align to TRBD2. Germline CDR1 is SGHRS and CDR2 is YFSETQ. This CDR3 spans 15 amino acids. V lost 4 bases, J lost 6 bases, and 5 bases stayed unmatched. The CDR3 is CASSAGTSGMDTQYF. DNA for the CDR3: TGCGCCAGCAGCGCCGGGACTAGCGGGATGGATACGCAGTATTTT.